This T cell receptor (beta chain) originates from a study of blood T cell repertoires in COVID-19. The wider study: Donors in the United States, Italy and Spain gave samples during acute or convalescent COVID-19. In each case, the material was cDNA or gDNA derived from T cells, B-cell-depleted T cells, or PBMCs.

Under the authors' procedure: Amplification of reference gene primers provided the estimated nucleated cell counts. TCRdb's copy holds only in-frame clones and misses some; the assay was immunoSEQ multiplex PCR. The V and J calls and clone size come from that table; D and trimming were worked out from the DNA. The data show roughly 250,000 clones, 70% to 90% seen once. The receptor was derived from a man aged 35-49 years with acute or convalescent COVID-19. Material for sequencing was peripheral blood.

CDR3 amino acids: CASSLLWQGGLYEQYF. CDR3 bases: TGTGCCAGCAGCTTACTCTGGCAGGGGGGCCTTTACGAGCAGTACTTC. The chain couples TRBV7-6 to TRBJ2-7; tentatively, D is TRBD1 (7 bases). This CDR3 contains 16 residues. The germline gives CDR1 SGHVS, CDR2 FNYEAQ. Trimming took 2 bases from V and 4 from J, leaving 18 bases between them.